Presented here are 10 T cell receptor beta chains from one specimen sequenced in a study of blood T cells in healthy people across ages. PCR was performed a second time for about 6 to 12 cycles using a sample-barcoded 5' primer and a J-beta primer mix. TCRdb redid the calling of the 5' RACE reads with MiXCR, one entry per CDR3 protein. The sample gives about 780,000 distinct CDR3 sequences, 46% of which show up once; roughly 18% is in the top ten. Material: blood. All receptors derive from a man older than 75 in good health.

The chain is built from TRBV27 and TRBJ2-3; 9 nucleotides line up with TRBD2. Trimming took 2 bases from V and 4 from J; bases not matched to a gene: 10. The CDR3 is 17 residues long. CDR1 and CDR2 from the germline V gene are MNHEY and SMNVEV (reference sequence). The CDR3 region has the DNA TGTGCCAGCAGTTTAATGTCTAGCGGGGATATCGCAGATACGCAGTATTTT. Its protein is CASSLMSSGDIADTQYF.

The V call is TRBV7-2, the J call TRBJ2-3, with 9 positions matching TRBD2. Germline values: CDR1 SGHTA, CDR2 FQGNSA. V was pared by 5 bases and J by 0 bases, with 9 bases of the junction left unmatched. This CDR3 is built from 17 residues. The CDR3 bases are TGTGCCAGCAGCCCTACTAGCGGGCCCGCTAGCACAGATACGCAGTATTTT. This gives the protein CASSPTSGPASTDTQYF.

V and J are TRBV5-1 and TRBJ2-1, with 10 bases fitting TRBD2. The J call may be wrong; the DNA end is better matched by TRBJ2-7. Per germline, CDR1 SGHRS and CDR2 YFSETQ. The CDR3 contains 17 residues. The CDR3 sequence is CASSSNPSGSSYNEQYF. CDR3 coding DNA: TGCGCCAGCAGCTCGAATCCTAGCGGGAGCTCCTACAATGAGCAGTACTTC.

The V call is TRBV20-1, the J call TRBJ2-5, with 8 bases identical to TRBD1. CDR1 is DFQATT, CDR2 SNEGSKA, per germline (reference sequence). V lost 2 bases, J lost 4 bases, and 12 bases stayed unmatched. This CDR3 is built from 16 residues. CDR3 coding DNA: TGCAGTGCTAGAACGACCGACAGGGGACGCGGAGAGACCCAGTACTTC. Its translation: CSARTTDRGRGETQYF.

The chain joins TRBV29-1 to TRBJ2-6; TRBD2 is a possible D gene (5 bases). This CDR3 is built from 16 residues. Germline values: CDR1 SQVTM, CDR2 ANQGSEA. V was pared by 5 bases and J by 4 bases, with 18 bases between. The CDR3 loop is CSVYRDPGAGANVLTF. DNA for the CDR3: TGCAGCGTTTATCGGGATCCCGGAGCGGGGGCCAACGTCCTGACTTTC.

CDR3 sequence reads: CASRITGGVNTGELFF. As DNA, the CDR3 is TGTGCCAGCAGAATCACGGGGGGGGTGAACACCGGGGAGCTGTTTTTT. The chain employs TRBV7-2 and TRBJ2-2; 8 bases align to TRBD2. Germline CDR1 reads SGHTA; CDR2 reads FQGNSA. This CDR3 region has 16 residues. The V segment lost 6 bases and the J segment 1 base; nucleotides outside the gene matches: 7. The full variable domain, with the rest looked up from reference TRBV7-2 and TRBJ2-2, is GAGVSQSPSNKVTEKGKDVELRCDPISGHTALYWYRQSLGQGLEFLIYFQGNSAPDKSGLPSDRFSAERTGGSVSTLTIQRTQQEDSAVYLCASRITGGVNTGELFFGEGSRLTVL.

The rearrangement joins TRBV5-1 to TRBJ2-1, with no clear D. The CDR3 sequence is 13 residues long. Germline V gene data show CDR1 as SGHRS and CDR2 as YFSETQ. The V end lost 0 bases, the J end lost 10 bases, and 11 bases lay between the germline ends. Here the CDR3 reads CASSLAGSQEQFF. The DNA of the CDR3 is TGCGCCAGCAGCTTGGCCGGTTCTCAAGAGCAGTTCTTC.

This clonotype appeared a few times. CDR3 in amino acids: CATSEGINYGYTF. CDR3 coding DNA: TGTGCCACCAGTGAGGGAATTAACTATGGCTACACCTTC. The chain employs TRBV24-1 and TRBJ1-2; D unclear. CDR3 size: 13 residues. Germline V gene lookup returns CDR1 KGHDR and CDR2 SFDVKD. Deletions cut 4 bases from V and 1 base from J, with 6 bases between.

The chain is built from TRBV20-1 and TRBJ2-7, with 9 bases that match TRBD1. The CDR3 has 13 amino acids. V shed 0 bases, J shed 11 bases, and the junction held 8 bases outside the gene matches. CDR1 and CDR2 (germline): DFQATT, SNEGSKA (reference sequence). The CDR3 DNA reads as TGCAGTGCTAGAGAGGGTGGAGACAGGGGGAAGTACTTC. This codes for CSAREGGDRGKYF.

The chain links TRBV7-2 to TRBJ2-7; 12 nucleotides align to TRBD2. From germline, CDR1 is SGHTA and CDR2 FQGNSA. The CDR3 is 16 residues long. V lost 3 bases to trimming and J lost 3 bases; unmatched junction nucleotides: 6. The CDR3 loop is CASSFALLAGGYEQYF. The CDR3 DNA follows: TGTGCCAGCAGCTTTGCGCTACTAGCGGGGGGCTACGAGCAGTACTTC.